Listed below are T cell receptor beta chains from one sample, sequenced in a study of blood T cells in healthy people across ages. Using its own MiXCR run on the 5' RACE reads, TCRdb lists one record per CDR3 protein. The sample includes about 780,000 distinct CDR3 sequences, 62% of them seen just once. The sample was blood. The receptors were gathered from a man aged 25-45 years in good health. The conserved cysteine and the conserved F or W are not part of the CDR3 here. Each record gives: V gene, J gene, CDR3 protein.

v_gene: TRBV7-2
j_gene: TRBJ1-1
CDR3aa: ASSPIPGLWGTEAF

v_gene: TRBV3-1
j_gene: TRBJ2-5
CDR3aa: ASSHGGGVQY

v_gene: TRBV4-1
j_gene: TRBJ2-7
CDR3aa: VSSQVGQDEQY

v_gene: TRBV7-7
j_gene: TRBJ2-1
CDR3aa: ASSVEIDNEQF

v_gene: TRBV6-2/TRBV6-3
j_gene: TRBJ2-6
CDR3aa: ACVRGQAGANVLT

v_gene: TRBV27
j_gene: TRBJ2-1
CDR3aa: ASSAVYNEQF

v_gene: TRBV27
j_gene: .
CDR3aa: ASSPRTGGNEQY

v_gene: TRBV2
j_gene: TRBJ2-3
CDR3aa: ASSDLTAFSTDTQY

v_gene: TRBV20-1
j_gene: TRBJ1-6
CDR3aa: SVTSSYNSPLH

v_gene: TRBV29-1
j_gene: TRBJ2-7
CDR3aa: RGKSYEQY

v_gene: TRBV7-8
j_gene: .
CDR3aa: ASSAGTGFSYEQY

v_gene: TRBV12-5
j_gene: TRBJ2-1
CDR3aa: ASGFDGLYNEQF

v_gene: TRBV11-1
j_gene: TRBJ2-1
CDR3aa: ASSDQRGGVEQF

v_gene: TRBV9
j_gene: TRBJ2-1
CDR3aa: ASSVAGQGQYNEQF

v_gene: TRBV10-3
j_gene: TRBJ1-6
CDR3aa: AISPVNNSPLH

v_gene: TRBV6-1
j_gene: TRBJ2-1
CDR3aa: ASSPGLPLVEQF

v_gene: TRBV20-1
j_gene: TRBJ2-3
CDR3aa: SAAWTETFTDTQY

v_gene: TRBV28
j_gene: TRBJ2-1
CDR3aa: ASGGVSNEQF

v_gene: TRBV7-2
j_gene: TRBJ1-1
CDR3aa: ASSLQGVPEAF

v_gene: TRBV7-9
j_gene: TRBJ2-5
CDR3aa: ASSSRTRTGTQY

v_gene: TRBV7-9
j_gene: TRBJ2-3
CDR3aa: ASSGARPDTQY

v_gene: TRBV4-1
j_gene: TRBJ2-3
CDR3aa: ASSQDRQVADTQY

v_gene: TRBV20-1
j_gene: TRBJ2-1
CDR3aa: SASPPRGIYHQF

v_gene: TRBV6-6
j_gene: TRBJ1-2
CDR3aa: ASSYGTFYT

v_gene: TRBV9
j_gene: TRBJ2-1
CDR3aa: ASSVNGRSSYNEQF

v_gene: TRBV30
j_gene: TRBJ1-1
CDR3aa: AWRRETEAF

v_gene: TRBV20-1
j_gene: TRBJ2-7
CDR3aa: SVKWTGYSYEQY

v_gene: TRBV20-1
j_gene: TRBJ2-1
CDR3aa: SAAERGGSYEQF

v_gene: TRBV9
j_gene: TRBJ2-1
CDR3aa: ASTPTAGPNEQF

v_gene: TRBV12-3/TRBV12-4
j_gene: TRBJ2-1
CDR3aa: ASSLEAGLPYNEQF

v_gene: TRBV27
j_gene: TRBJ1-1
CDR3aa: ASSQAGMNTEAF

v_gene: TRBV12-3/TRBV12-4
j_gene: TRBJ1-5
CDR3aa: ASSTGTGGRSNQPQH

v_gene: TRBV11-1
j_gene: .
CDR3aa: ASSLELGGQETQY

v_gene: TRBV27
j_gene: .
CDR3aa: ASSLGLAGLETQY

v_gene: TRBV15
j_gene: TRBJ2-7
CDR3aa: ATSRESRTDHYEQY

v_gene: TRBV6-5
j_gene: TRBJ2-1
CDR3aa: ASMGTLHNEQF

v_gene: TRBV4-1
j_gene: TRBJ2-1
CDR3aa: ASSQVQVPYNEQF

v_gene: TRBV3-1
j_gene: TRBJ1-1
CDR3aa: ASSQDLNGPQFNTEAF

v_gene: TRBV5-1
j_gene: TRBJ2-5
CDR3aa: ASSLGGATLQETQY

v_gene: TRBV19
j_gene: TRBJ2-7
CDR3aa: ASSMGTGPSYEQY

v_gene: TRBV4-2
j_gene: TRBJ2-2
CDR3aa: ASSQRSGGPNTGELF

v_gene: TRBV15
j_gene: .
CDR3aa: ATSRDLGREETQY